Below, 15 T cell receptor beta chains from the same sample are listed, as sequenced in a study of tissue T cells after allogeneic stem cell transplantation. Time point indicated: mouse harvest day 7 after allogeneic transplant. Tail vein injection delivered 10^7 T-cell-depleted bone marrow cells and 10^6 splenic CD5+ T cells. Libraries were prepared by immunoSEQ multiplex PCR; TCRdb keeps only in-frame clonotypes and omits some of them. Among around 5,700 clones, roughly 50% were seen once, and the ten largest hold 10%. Sequenced: gut tissue. The receptors stem from a female BALB/c mouse given C57BL/6 T cells with graft-versus-host disease after an allogeneic hematopoietic cell transplant.

As concerns this clone: Germline and genes here are mouse. The read gets to within 1 residue of the CDR3 end, and the germline J gene fills in the rest. The genes are TRBV26 and TRBJ2-1; 8 positions agree with TRBD1. Germline CDR1 is KGHPV and CDR2 is FQNQEV (reference sequence). CDR3 length equals 12 residues. Germline trimming cut 9 bases from V and 5 bases from J; bases unmatched to any gene: 3. The CDR3 reads CASDRGDAEQFF. The sequenced part of the CDR3 DNA is TGTGCCAGTGACAGGGGCGATGCTGAGCAGTTC. Variable domain in full (rest from reference TRBV26 and TRBJ2-1): NSKVIQTPRYLVKGQGQKAKMRCIPEKGHPVVFWYQQNKNNEFKFLINFQNQEVLQQIDMTEKRFSAECPSNSPCSLEIQSSEAGDSALYLCASDRGDAEQFFGPGTRLTVL.

This clone occurred a few times. Gene labels here are mouse ones. The CDR3 extends 1 residue past the end of the read, so its final part is completed from the germline J gene. This chain connects TRBV12-1 to TRBJ2-5; 8 bases line up with TRBD2. This CDR3 region has 15 residues. Germline trimming cut 0 bases from V and 1 base from J; bases unmatched to any gene: 2. CDR1 and CDR2 from the germline V gene are SGHSN and HYEKVE. The CDR3 here is CASSLGGGHQDTQYF. The DNA read from the CDR3 is TGTGCCAGCTCTCTCGGGGGGGGCCACCAAGACACCCAGTAC.

In its sample, this clone is medium-sized. Germline and genes: mouse. The read halts 1 residue ahead of the CDR3 end, with the missing end drawn from the germline J gene. The rearrangement links TRBV15 to TRBJ2-7; D is possibly TRBD1 (5 bases). Germline V gives CDR1 SGHND, CDR2 FRSKSL. V lost 4 bases, J lost 0 bases, and 10 bases lay in between. This CDR3 region has 14 residues. CDR3 bases read: TGTGCCAGCAGTTCCGACAGCAGCTCCTATGAACAGTAC. This codes for CASSSDSSSYEQY. The complete CDR3 protein is CASSSDSSSYEQYF.

In the case of this clone: Gene names and germline refer to mouse. The read terminates 1 residue before the CDR3 end, so the remaining end is supplied by the germline J gene. The rearrangement links TRBV3 to TRBJ1-4, with D unclear. Germline V gives CDR1 SNHLY, CDR2 FYNGKV (reference sequence). V was clipped by 2 bases and J by 2 bases, with 6 bases between them. The CDR3 runs to 14 residues. The covered CDR3 bases are TGTGCCAGCAGCTTATCTGGGTCCAACGAAAGATTATTT. This translates into CASSLSGSNERLF. The complete CDR3 reads CASSLSGSNERLFF.

This clone was counted only a few times. Here the gene names and germline are mouse. The read gets to within 1 residue of the CDR3 end, and the germline J gene fills in the rest. The chain joins TRBV17 to TRBJ1-2; tentative D call: TRBD1 (6 bases). V lost 0 bases and J lost 0, with 8 bases in between. Germline loops: CDR1 MNHDT, CDR2 YYDKIL. This CDR3 is 15 amino acids long. The CDR3 reads CASSRDGGANSDYTF. CDR3 bases read: TGTGCTAGCAGTAGAGATGGGGGCGCAAACTCCGACTACACC.

This clone has just a few counts. Gene names and germline refer to mouse. The read is 1 residue too short to cover the CDR3 end, so that end is filled in from the germline J gene. The V and J genes are TRBV26 and TRBJ2-4; 10 bases are a match to TRBD2. V trimming: 7 bases; J trimming: 4 bases; junction bases outside the gene matches: 2. The CDR3 runs to 13 residues. In germline, CDR1 is KGHPV, CDR2 FQNQEV (reference sequence). CDR3 bases read: TGTGCCAGCAAAGACTGGGGGGAAAACACCTTGTAC. The encoded protein is CASKDWGENTLY. The whole CDR3 sequence is CASKDWGENTLYF.

In this sample, this clone is medium-sized. The genes and germline here are from mouse. The read finishes 1 residue shy of the CDR3 end, and the germline J gene is used to complete it. The chain uses TRBV20 and TRBJ1-2; a weak D match, TRBD1 (6 bases). V lost 2 bases and J lost 0, with 10 bases in between. The CDR3 spans 14 residues. Germline CDR1 reads GFQATS; CDR2 reads STVNSAI. CDR3 sequence reads: CGARRQAANSDYTF. Incomplete CDR3 DNA: TGTGGTGCTAGGAGACAGGCTGCAAACTCCGACTACACC.

Comments on this clone: Mouse gene names apply. The DNA ends 1 residue before the CDR3 does, and the rest of the CDR3 is filled in from the germline J gene. The genes are TRBV13-1 and TRBJ1-6, with D perhaps TRBD1 (6 bases). TRBJ1-6 is marked as an open reading frame, function uncertain. The length of the CDR3 is 13 residues. Per germline, CDR1 NSHNY and CDR2 SYGAGN. Deletions cut 3 bases from V and 5 bases from J, with 6 bases between. The DNA read from the CDR3 is TGTGCCAGCAGTGGGACAGATAATTCGCCCCTCTAC. Protein: CASSGTDNSPLY. The full CDR3 protein reads CASSGTDNSPLYF.

This clone is labeled as medium-sized. Germline and genes here are mouse. The observed sequence ends 1 residue before the CDR3 terminus, with the missing tail filled in from the germline J gene. V gene TRBV31 combines with J gene TRBJ2-1; 11 bases match TRBD1. The CDR3 loop spans 14 amino acids. Per the germline V gene, CDR1 is GKSSPN and CDR2 is SITVG. J gave up 3 bases and V 3 bases, and 1 base lay outside the gene matches. CDR3 bases read: TGTGCCTGGAGCGGGACAGGGGGCTATGCTGAGCAGTTC. It is translated as CAWSGTGGYAEQF. The full CDR3 reads CAWSGTGGYAEQFF.

A few counts support this clone. Genes and germline come from the mouse. The CDR3 end is not reached by the read, which stops 1 residue before it; the germline J gene fills it in. The chain recombines TRBV19 with TRBJ2-7; perhaps TRBD2 as D (5 bases). V was clipped by 4 bases and J by 3 bases, with 8 bases between them. CDR3 size: 12 residues. From germline, CDR1 is FNHDT and CDR2 SITEND (reference sequence). CDR3 bases read: TGTGCCAGCAGTTGGACTTTCTATGAACAGTAC. The encoded protein is CASSWTFYEQY. In full, the CDR3 reads CASSWTFYEQYF.

This clone has only a few counts. Gene names and germline refer to mouse. Read coverage stops 1 residue before the CDR3 terminus; the germline J gene supplies the remainder. J is TRBJ2-1 and V is TRBV12-2; D is unresolved. V gave up 2 bases and J gave up 0 bases, with 4 bases separating them. The germline V gene has CDR1 SGHLS and CDR2 HYDKME. The CDR3 spans 13 residues. The CDR3 sequence is CASSQGNYAEQFF. CDR3 bases read: TGTGCCAGCTCTCAGGGTAACTATGCTGAGCAGTTC.

To note about this clone: Each gene name is a mouse one. The observed sequence ends 1 residue before the CDR3 terminus, with the missing tail filled in from the germline J gene. The rearrangement uses TRBV26 and TRBJ1-1; D is unclear. This CDR3 region has 13 residues. CDR1 KGHPV and CDR2 FQNQEV come from the germline V gene (reference sequence). The V and J ends lost 4 bases and 4 bases respectively, with 10 bases between them. CDR3 DNA (partial): TGTGCCAGCAGTCCAAATAGAGGCACAGAAGTCTTC. This codes for CASSPNRGTEVF. The CDR3, in full, reads CASSPNRGTEVFF.

Note on this clone: Germline and genes here are mouse. CDR3 residues: CASSPRTGSYEQYF. Incomplete CDR3 DNA: TGTGCCAGCAGCCCCCGGACTGGCTCCTATGAACAGTAC. The chain joins TRBV3 to TRBJ2-7, with TRBD2 identical over 7 bases. The read finishes 1 residue shy of the CDR3 end, and the germline J gene is used to complete it. J gave up 0 bases and V 5 bases, and 4 bases lay outside the gene matches. This CDR3 has 14 residues. Germline loops: CDR1 SNHLY, CDR2 FYNGKV (reference sequence). Complete variable domain (other parts from reference TRBV3 and TRBJ2-7): GPKVLQIPSHQIIDMGQMVTLNCDPVSNHLYFYWYKQILGQQMEFLVNFYNGKVMEKSKLFKDQFSVERPDGSYFTLKIQPTALEDSAVYFCASSPRTGSYEQYFGPGTRLTVL.

This clone appeared a few times. The listed genes are named as in mouse. The read halts 1 residue ahead of the CDR3 end, with the missing end drawn from the germline J gene. V gene TRBV24 combines with J gene TRBJ2-2; no clear D. Trimming removed 1 base from V and 0 bases from J, with 3 bases in between. Germline-derived CDR1 and CDR2 are KGHTA and FRNEEI. This CDR3 region has 14 residues. The CDR3 bases that were read are TGTGCCAGCAGTCTGTCAGCAAACACCGGGCAGCTCTAC. Protein sequence: CASSLSANTGQLY. The CDR3 as a whole reads CASSLSANTGQLYF.

In its sample, this clone ranks as large. The gene symbols are mouse symbols. The read terminates 1 residue ahead of where the CDR3 ends, so the germline J gene completes it. The V gene is TRBV29, the J gene TRBJ1-3; TRBD1 might be the D (6 bases). The CDR3 loop spans 15 amino acids. V was clipped by 4 bases and J by 0 bases, with 10 bases between them. Germline V gene sequence: CDR1 MSHET, CDR2 SYDVDS. CDR3 DNA (partial): TGTGCTAGCAGTTCCGGGACAAATTCTGGAAATACGCTCTAT. Protein: CASSSGTNSGNTLY. The full CDR3 protein is CASSSGTNSGNTLYF.